Presented here are 15 T cell receptor beta chains from one specimen sequenced in a study of cytomegalovirus exposure and HLA in healthy donors. Amplification used 60 Vbeta primers and 13 Jbeta primers. Profiling relied on immunoSEQ multiplex PCR, and the TCRdb table lists in-frame clones only, not all of them. The table includes about 130,000 clones, about four fifths detected once. Material for sequencing was PBMCs. Receptors originate from a man younger than 45 in good health and CMV-seronegative.

Points on this clone: An end of the junction differs from the germline gene, which may be a read error. The V and J genes are TRBV7-2 and TRBJ1-2; D uncertain. The germline V gene encodes CDR1 SGHTA and CDR2 FQGNSA. This CDR3 region has 14 residues. CDR3 in amino acids: CASSPGRNNYGYAF. As DNA, the CDR3 is TGTGCCAGCAGCCCGGGAAGGAATAACTATGGCTACGCCTTC.

The chain is built from TRBV4-1 and TRBJ2-1, with D possibly TRBD2 on 6 matching bases. CDR1 is MGHRA and CDR2 is YSYEKL in the germline V gene. The CDR3 runs 18 residues. V dropped 0 bases and J dropped 0 bases, with 15 bases sitting between them. The CDR3 DNA sequence: TGCGCCAGCAGCCAAGATCCCCATAGCGGAAGCTCCTACAATGAGCAGTTCTTC. Translating gives CASSQDPHSGSSYNEQFF.

The chain uses TRBV4-1 and TRBJ2-7; D call uncertain. CDR3 length equals 15 residues. Germline CDR1 reads MGHRA; CDR2 reads YSYEKL. Trimming shortened V by 0 bases and J by 3 bases, and 12 bases separated the two germline ends. CDR3 loop: CASSQDLNRVYEQYF. In nucleotides, the CDR3 is TGCGCCAGCAGCCAAGATCTCAACCGGGTCTACGAGCAGTACTTC.

This rearrangement joins TRBV7-9 to TRBJ2-6, with D possibly TRBD1 on 6 matching bases. The germline V gene has CDR1 SEHNR and CDR2 FQNEAQ (reference sequence). The germline V and J ends were trimmed by 4 bases and 1 base, with 11 bases remaining between them. The CDR3 sequence is 16 residues long. CDR3 in DNA: TGTGCCAGCAGCTGGGACACGATTTCTGGGGCCAACGTCCTGACTTTC. Its protein product is CASSWDTISGANVLTF.

The chain carries TRBV7-8 and TRBJ2-1; 8 bases fit TRBD2. Losses at the gene ends were 5 bases for V and 7 bases for J; bases not matched to a gene: 7. This CDR3 has 14 amino acids. Looked up from germline, CDR1 is SGHVS and CDR2 is FQNEAQ. CDR3 DNA sequence: TGTGCCAGCAGCCCGGGGACTAGAGAGAATGAGCAGTTCTTC. Protein sequence: CASSPGTRENEQFF.

The rearrangement joins TRBV5-1 to TRBJ2-3, with 9 bases fitting TRBD1. The V and J ends lost 4 bases and 2 bases, in that order; junction bases with no gene match: 5. This CDR3 has 15 amino acids. Germline CDR1 and CDR2: SGHRS and YFSETQ. The CDR3 region has the DNA TGCGCCAGCAGCGAGGACAGGGGCGCCACAGATACGCAGTATTTT. This gives the protein CASSEDRGATDTQYF. The variable domain in full, completed from reference TRBV5-1 and TRBJ2-3, reads KAGVTQTPRYLIKTRGQQVTLSCSPISGHRSVSWYQQTPGQGLQFLFEYFSETQRNKGNFPGRFSGRQFSNSRSEMNVSTLELGDSALYLCASSEDRGATDTQYFGPGTRLTVL.

This chain uses TRBV5-1 with TRBJ2-2; unclear D gene. V lost 0 bases, J lost 5 bases, and 11 bases lay in between. The CDR3 has 15 amino acids. Germline CDR1 and CDR2: SGHRS and YFSETQ. As DNA, the CDR3 is TGCGCCAGCAGCTTGGCCGAACTTCATACCGGGGAGCTGTTTTTT. Translating it yields CASSLAELHTGELFF.

This clone was seen only once. This chain joins TRBV28 and TRBJ1-2; no clear D. The V gene's germline CDR1 is MDHEN and CDR2 SYDVKM. The CDR3 extends over 13 amino acids. The V gene lost 2 bases and the J gene lost 7 bases, with 11 bases spanning the gap. The CDR3 DNA sequence: TGTGCCAGCAGTTTACTCCAGGCTCGTGGCTACACCTTC. Its translation is CASSLLQARGYTF.

The chain links TRBV6-5 to TRBJ2-7, with TRBD2 matching over 13 bases. J was trimmed by 5 bases and V by 0 bases; bases with no gene match: 4. Germline CDR1 is MNHEY and CDR2 is SVGAGI. This CDR3 has 16 amino acids. The CDR3 here is CASSYSTGLAGDEQYF. The CDR3 DNA reads as TGTGCCAGCAGTTACTCCACAGGACTAGCGGGAGACGAGCAGTACTTC.

This chain links TRBV5-8 with TRBJ2-7, with D tentatively TRBD1 (5 bases). V lost 4 bases and J lost 0, with 11 bases in between. This CDR3 is built from 14 residues. CDR1 and CDR2 from the germline V gene are SGHTS and YDEGEE. The CDR3 coding sequence is TGTGCCAGCAGCATATCAGGGCTCTCCTACGAGCAGTACTTC. Translated, it gives CASSISGLSYEQYF.

V usage is TRBV2 and J usage is TRBJ2-5, with 10 bases fitting TRBD2. The J call is doubtful: the DNA matches TRBJ2-7 better. The germline gives CDR1 SNHLY, CDR2 FYNNEI. The CDR3 is 14 residues long. The DNA of the CDR3 is TGTGCCAGCAGTACACTAGCGGGGCAGTACGAGCAGTACTTC. Amino acids: CASSTLAGQYEQYF.

J is TRBJ2-2 and V is TRBV4-1; 8 bases are a match to TRBD2. The CDR3 runs to 15 residues. J lost 4 bases, V lost 5 bases, and 6 bases had no gene match. Germline CDR1 is MGHRA and CDR2 is YSYEKL. This CDR3 reads CASSYQRELTGELFF. The CDR3 DNA follows: TGCGCCAGCAGCTATCAGCGGGAGCTCACCGGGGAGCTGTTTTTT.

The chain has TRBV5-1 and TRBJ2-3; the D gene is possibly TRBD2 (5 bases). This CDR3 comprises 14 residues. Trimming shortened V by 5 bases and J by 5 bases, and 15 bases separated the two germline ends. The germline V gene has CDR1 SGHRS and CDR2 YFSETQ. DNA of the CDR3: TGCGCCAGCAGGGATTCGGGAAAGAAAGATACGCAGTATTTT. It is translated as CASRDSGKKDTQYF. The entire variable domain, with the rest obtained from reference TRBV5-1 and TRBJ2-3, is as follows: KAGVTQTPRYLIKTRGQQVTLSCSPISGHRSVSWYQQTPGQGLQFLFEYFSETQRNKGNFPGRFSGRQFSNSRSEMNVSTLELGDSALYLCASRDSGKKDTQYFGPGTRLTVL.

This chain connects TRBV28 to TRBJ1-2; weak D call: TRBD1 (6 bases). In germline, CDR1 is MDHEN, CDR2 SYDVKM. Between the trimmed V and J ends, which lost 2 bases and 8 bases, there was a span of 15 bases. This CDR3 has 14 residues. The CDR3 protein is CASSLERQGLGYTF. The CDR3 DNA sequence: TGTGCCAGCAGTTTAGAACGGCAGGGGCTAGGCTACACCTTC.

V and J are TRBV30 and TRBJ2-1, with D perhaps TRBD1 (5 bases). The CDR3 is 15 residues long. Germline V lookup: CDR1 GTSNPN, CDR2 SVGIG (reference sequence). The germline V and J ends were trimmed by 3 bases and 3 bases, with 15 bases remaining between them. The CDR3 sequence is CAWRSVSGHYNEQFF. The CDR3 DNA reads TGTGCCTGGAGAAGTGTATCCGGACACTACAATGAGCAGTTCTTC. The whole variable domain, filled in from reference TRBV30 and TRBJ2-1, reads SQTIHQWPATLVQPVGSPLSLECTVEGTSNPNLYWYRQAAGRGLQLLFYSVGIGQISSEVPQNLSASRPQDRQFILSSKKLLLSDSGFYLCAWRSVSGHYNEQFFGPGTRLTVL.